This TCR beta chain was recorded in a study of beta chain features in type 1 diabetes. Study-wide context: Investigators examined 107,917,701 sorted cells across all samples.

Germline V CDR1 and CDR2: SGHDT, YYEEEE. The CDR3 covers 17 residues. V lost 0 bases and J lost 0, with 13 bases in between. All of the isolated RNA was reverse transcribed, so expressed TCRB transcripts were sequenced. Generated by immunoSEQ multiplex PCR, the TCRdb table keeps only in-frame clones and is missing some. The sample lists around 99,000 clones; 30% to 40% were seen once. The sequencing sample was made of stem cell memory CD4+ T cells from blood. This chain uses TRBV5-6 with TRBJ1-5; maybe TRBD1 (6 bases). This clonotype was sampled from a woman between 18 and 30 years old in good health. This CDR3 reads CASSLAGQGYSNQPQHF. The DNA for the CDR3 is TGTGCCAGCAGCTTGGCTGGCCAGGGGTATAGCAATCAGCCCCAGCATTTT.